Included here is one TCR beta chain sequence, with context. What it recognizes is unknown. Clones were read by immunoSEQ multiplex PCR, and TCRdb kept only the in-frame ones, dropping some. The sample contains 120,000 to 150,000 clones, about 88% of which appear only once. This sample stems from a study of cytomegalovirus exposure and HLA in healthy donors. Study-level points and caveats: Generally TCR sequences proved uncommon, though certain public TCRs appeared in numerous donors. The study labeled 170 or so TCR beta chains cytomegalovirus-associated. The authors confirmed in vitro that three CMV-associated chains were specific for CMV antigens.

This TCR derives from a man aged 18 to 35 in good health and CMV-seropositive. The source material was PBMCs.

The CDR3 loop reads CASSLDSQEAYEQYF. In DNA, the CDR3 is TGTGCCAGCAGCTTAGACTCCCAGGAGGCCTACGAGCAGTACTTC. This chain joins TRBV11-2 and TRBJ2-7; TRBD2 is a possible D gene (5 bases). The CDR3 consists of 15 residues. CDR1 and CDR2 (germline): SGHAT, FQNNGV. V was trimmed by 0 bases and J by 2 bases, leaving 11 bases between them. Looking up the rest from reference TRBV11-2 and TRBJ2-7 gives the full variable domain: EAGVAQSPRYKIIEKRQSVAFWCNPISGHATLYWYQQILGQGPKLLIQFQNNGVVDDSQLPKDRFSAERLKGVDSTLKIQPAKLEDSAVYLCASSLDSQEAYEQYFGPGTRLTVT.